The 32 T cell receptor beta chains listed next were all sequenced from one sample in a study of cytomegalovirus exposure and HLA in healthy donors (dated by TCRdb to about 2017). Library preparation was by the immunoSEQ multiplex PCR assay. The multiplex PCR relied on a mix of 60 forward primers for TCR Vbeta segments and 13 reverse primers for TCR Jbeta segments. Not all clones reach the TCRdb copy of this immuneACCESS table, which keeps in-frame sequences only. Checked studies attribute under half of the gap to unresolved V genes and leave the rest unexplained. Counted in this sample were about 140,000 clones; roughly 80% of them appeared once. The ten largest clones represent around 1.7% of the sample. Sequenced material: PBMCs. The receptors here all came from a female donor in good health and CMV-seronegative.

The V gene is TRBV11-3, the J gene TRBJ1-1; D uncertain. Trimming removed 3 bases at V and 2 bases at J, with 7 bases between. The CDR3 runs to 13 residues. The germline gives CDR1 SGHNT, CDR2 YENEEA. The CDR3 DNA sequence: TGTGCCAGCAGCTTGCCCAGAAACACTGAAGCTTTCTTT. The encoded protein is CASSLPRNTEAFF.

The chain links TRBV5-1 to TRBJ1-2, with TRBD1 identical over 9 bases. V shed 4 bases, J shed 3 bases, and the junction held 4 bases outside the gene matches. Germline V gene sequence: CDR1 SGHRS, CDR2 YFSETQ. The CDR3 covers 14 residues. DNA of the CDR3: TGCGCCAGCAGCCCGACAGGGGGGTACTATGGCTACACCTTC. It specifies CASSPTGGYYGYTF.

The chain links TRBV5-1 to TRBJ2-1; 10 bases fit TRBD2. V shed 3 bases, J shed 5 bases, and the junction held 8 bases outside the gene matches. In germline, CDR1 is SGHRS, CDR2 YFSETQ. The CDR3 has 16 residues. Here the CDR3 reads CASSWGLARGDNEQFF. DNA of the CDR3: TGCGCCAGCAGCTGGGGACTAGCGCGGGGAGACAATGAGCAGTTCTTC.

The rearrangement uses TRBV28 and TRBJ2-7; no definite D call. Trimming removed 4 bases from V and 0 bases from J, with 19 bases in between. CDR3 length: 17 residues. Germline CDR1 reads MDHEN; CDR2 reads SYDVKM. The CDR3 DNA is TGTGCCAGCAGTTCTGGGCCGGTCGGCAGTAACTCCTACGAGCAGTACTTC. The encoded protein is CASSSGPVGSNSYEQYF.

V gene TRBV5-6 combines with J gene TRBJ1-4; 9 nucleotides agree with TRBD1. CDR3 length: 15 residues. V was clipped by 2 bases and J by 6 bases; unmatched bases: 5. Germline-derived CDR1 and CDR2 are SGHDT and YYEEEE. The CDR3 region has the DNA TGTGCCAGCAGCTTAAGGGGGACAGGGTATGAAAAACTGTTTTTT. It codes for CASSLRGTGYEKLFF.

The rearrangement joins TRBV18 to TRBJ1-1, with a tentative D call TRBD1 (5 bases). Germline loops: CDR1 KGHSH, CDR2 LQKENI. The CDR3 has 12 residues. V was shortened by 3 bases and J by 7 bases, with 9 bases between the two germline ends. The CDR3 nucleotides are TGTGCCAGCTCACCGGTCCAGGGTGAAGCTTTCTTT. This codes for CASSPVQGEAFF.

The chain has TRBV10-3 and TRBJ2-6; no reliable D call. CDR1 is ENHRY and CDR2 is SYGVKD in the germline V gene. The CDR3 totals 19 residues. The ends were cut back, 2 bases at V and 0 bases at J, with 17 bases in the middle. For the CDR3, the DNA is TGTGCCATCAGTGAGCTAGTTGGCAGCCGGAGCTCTGGGGCCAACGTCCTGACTTTC. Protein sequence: CAISELVGSRSSGANVLTF.

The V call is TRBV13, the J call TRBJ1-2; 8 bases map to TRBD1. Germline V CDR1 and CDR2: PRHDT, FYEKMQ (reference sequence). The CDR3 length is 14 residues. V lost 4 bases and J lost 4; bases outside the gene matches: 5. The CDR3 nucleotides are TGTGCCAGCAGCTACAGGGGGATCTTCTATGGCTACACCTTC. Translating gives CASSYRGIFYGYTF.

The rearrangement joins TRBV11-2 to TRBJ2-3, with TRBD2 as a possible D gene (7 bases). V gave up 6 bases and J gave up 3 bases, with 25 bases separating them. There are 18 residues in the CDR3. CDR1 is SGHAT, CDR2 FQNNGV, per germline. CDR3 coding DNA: TGTGCCAGCAGATTCGGGGGGCAGGTCCTATATACTACAGATACGCAGTATTTT. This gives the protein CASRFGGQVLYTTDTQYF.

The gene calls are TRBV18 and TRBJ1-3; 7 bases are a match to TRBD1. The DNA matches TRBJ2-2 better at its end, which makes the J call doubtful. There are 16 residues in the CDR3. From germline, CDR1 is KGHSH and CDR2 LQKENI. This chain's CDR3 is CASSPMTGTNTGELFF. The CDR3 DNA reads TGTGCCAGCTCACCGATGACAGGGACGAACACCGGGGAGCTGTTTTTT.

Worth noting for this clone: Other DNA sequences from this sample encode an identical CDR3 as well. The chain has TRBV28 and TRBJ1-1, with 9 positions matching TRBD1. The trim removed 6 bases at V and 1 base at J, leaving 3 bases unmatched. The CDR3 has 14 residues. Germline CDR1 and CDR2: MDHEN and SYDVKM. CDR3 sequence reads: CASRGGQGNTEAFF. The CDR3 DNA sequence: TGTGCCAGCAGGGGGGGACAGGGGAACACTGAAGCTTTCTTT.

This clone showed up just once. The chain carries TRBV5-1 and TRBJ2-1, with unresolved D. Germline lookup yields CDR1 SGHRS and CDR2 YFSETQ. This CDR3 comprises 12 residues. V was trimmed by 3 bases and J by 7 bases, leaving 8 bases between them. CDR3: CASSYSQNEQFF. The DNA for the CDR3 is TGCGCCAGCAGCTATTCTCAGAATGAGCAGTTCTTC.

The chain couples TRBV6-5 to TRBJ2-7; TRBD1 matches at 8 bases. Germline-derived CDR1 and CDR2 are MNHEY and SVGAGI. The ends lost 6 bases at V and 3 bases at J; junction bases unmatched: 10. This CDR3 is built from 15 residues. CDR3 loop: CASSSPGTGNYEQYF. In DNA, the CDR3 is TGTGCCAGCAGCTCGCCCGGGACAGGAAACTACGAGCAGTACTTC.

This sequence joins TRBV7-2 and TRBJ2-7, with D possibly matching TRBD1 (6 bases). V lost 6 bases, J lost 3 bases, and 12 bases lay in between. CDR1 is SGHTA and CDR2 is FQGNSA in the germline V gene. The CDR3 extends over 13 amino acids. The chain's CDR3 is CASSPGHLYEQYF. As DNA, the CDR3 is TGTGCCAGCAGTCCGGGACACCTCTACGAGCAGTACTTC.

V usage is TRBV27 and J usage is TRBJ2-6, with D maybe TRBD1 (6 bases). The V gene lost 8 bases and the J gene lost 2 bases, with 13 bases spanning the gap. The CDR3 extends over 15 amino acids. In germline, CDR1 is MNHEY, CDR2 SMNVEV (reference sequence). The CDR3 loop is CASGGRHTGANVLTF. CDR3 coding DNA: TGTGCCAGCGGGGGCCGGCATACTGGGGCCAACGTCCTGACTTTC.

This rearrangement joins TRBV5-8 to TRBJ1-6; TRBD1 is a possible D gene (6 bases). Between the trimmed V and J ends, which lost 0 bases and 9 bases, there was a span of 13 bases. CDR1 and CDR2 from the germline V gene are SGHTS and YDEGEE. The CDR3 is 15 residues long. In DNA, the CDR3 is TGTGCCAGCAGCTTGGGGCGACAGGCTGTTTCACCCCTCCACTTT. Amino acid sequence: CASSLGRQAVSPLHF.

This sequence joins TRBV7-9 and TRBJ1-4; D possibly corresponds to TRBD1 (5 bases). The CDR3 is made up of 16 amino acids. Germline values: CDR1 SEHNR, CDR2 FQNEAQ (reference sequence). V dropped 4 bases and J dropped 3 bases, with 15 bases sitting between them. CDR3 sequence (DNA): TGTGCCAGCAGCTCGCTGAAGGGGATGGCTAATGAAAAACTGTTTTTT. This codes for CASSSLKGMANEKLFF. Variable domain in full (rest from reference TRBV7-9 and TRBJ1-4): DTGVSQNPRHKITKRGQNVTFRCDPISEHNRLYWYRQTLGQGPEFLTYFQNEAQLEKSRLLSDRFSAERPKGSFSTLEIQRTEQGDSAMYLCASSSLKGMANEKLFFGSGTQLSVL.

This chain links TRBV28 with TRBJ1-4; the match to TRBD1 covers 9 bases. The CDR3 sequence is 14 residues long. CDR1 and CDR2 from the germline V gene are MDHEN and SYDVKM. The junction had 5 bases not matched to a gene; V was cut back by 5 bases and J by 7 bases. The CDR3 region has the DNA TGTGCCAGCAGTACCCCGGGACAGGGTGAAAAACTGTTTTTT. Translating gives CASSTPGQGEKLFF.

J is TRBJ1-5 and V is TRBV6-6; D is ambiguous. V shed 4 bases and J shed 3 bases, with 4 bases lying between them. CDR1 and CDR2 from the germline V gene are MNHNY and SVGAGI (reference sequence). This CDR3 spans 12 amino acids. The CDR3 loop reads CASSLNNQPQHF. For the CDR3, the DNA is TGTGCCAGCAGTTTAAACAATCAGCCCCAGCATTTT.

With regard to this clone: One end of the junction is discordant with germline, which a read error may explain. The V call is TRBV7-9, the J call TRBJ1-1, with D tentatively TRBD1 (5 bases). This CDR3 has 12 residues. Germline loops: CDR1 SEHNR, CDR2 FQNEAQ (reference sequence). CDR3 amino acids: CSSIGTGQEAFF. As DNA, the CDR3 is TGTTCCAGCATTGGTACCGGACAAGAAGCTTTCTTT.

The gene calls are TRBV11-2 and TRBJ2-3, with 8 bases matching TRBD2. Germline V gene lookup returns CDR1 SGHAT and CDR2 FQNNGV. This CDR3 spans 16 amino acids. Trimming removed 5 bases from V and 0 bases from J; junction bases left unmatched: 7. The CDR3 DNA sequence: TGTGCCAGCAGCCCCCTTTCTAGCGGGAGCACAGATACGCAGTATTTT. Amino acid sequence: CASSPLSSGSTDTQYF.

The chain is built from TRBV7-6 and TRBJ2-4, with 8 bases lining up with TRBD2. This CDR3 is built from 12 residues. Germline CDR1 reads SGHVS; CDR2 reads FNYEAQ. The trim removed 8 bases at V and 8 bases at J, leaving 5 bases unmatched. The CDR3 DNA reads TGTGCCAGCTCACCGGGAGGGGACATTCAGTACTTC. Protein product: CASSPGGDIQYF.

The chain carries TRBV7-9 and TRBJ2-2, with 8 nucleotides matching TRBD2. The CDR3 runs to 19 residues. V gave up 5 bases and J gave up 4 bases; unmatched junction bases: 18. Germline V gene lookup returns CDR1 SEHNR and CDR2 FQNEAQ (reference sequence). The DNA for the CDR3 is TGTGCCAGCAGCCCCGGATCCGGGACTAGGTTACTGGGCACCGGGGAGCTGTTTTTT. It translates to CASSPGSGTRLLGTGELFF.

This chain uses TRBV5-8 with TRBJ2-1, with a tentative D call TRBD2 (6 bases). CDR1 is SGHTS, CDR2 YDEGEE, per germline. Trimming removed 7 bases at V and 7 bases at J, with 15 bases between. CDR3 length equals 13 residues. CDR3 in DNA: TGTGCCAGCTGGGGACTGGCCCAAAATGAGCAGTTCTTC. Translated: CASWGLAQNEQFF.

In nucleotides, the CDR3 is TGTGCCAGCAGCACTAGCGGGGGGGCGCGGTATGAGCAGTTCTTC. Its translation: CASSTSGGARYEQFF. The chain employs TRBV28 and TRBJ2-1, with 13 positions matching TRBD2. V shed 6 bases and J 8 bases; nucleotides not matched to a gene: 7. Per the germline V gene, CDR1 is MDHEN and CDR2 is SYDVKM. The CDR3 loop spans 15 amino acids.

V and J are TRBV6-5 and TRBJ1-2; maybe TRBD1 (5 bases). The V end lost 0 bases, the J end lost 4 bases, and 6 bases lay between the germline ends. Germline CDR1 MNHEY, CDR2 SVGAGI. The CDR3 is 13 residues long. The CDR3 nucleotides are TGTGCCAGCAGTTACTCCCAGGGCTATGGCTACACCTTC. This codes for CASSYSQGYGYTF.

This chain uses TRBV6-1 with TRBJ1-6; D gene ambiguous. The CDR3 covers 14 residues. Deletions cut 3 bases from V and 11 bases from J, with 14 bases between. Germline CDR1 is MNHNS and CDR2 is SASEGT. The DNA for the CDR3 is TGTGCCAGCAGTGACAGGCCGACGTCCACACCCCTCCACTTT. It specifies CASSDRPTSTPLHF.

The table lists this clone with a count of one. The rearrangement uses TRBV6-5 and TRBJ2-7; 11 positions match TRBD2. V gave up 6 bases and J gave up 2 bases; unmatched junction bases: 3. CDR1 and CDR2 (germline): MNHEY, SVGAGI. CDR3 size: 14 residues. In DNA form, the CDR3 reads TGTGCCAGCAGCAGGGGACTAGCGGCCTACGAGCAGTACTTC. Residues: CASSRGLAAYEQYF.

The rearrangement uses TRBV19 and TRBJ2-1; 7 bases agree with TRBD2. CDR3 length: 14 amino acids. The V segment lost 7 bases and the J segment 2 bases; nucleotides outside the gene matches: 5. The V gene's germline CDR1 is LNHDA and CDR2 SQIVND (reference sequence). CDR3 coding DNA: TGTGCCAGTAATTTGGGGGGGGCCTACAATGAGCAGTTCTTC. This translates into CASNLGGAYNEQFF.

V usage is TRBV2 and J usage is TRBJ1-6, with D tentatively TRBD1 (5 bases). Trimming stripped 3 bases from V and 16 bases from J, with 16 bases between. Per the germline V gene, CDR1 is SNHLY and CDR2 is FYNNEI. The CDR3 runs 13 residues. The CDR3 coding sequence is TGTGCCAGCAGTGAGGCCAGGGCCTCCTCGCTCCACTTT. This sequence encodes CASSEARASSLHF.

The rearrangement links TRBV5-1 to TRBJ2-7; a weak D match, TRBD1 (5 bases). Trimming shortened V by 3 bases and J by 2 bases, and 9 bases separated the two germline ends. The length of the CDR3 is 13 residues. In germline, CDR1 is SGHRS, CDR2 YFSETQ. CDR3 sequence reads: CASSWAGTYEQYF. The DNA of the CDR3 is TGCGCCAGCAGCTGGGCAGGGACCTACGAGCAGTACTTC.

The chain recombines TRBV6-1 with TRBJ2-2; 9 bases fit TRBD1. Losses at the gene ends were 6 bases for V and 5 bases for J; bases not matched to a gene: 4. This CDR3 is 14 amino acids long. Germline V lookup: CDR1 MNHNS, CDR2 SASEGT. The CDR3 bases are TGTGCCAGCAGATTGACAGGGGGTACCGGGGAGCTGTTTTTT. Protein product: CASRLTGGTGELFF.